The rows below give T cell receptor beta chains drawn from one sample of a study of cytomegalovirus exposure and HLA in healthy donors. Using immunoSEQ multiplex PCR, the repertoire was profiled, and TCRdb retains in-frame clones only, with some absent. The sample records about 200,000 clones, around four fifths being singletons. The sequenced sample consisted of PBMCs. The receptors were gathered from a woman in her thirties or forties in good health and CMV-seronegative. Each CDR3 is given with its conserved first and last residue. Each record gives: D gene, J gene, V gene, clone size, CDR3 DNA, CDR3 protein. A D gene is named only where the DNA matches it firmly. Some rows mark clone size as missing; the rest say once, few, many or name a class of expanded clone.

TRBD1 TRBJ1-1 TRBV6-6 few TGTGCCAGCAGTTACCTCCGGGACAGGAGGGCTTTCTTT CASSYLRDRRAFF
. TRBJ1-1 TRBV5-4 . TGTGCCACCATAGGGGGGAACACTGAAGCTTTCTTT CATIGGNTEAFF
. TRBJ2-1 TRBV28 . TGTGCCAGCGCAGAGGCGGTACCGATCGGGTACAATGAGCAGTTCTTC CASAEAVPIGYNEQFF
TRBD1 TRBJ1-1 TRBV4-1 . TGCGCCAGCAGCCCGGTGACAGGGGGCACTGAAGCTTTCTTT CASSPVTGGTEAFF
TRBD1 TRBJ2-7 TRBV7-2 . TGTGCCAGCAGCTTAGCGGGACAGAGCTACGAGCAGTACTTC CASSLAGQSYEQYF
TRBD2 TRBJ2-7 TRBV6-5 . TGTGCCAGCAGAGACACCGGGACTAGCGGCCACGAGCAGTACTTC CASRDTGTSGHEQYF
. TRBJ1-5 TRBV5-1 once TGCGCCAGCAGCTTTACAGGGATGGCCAATCAGCCCCAGCATTTT CASSFTGMANQPQHF
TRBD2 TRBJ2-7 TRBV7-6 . TGTGCCAGCAGCTTACGACGGGCGGGAGGGCCGGACGAGCAGTACTTC CASSLRRAGGPDEQYF
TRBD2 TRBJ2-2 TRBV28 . TGTGCCAGCCTCCGGACTAGTCGTGCCGGGGAGCTGTTTTTT CASLRTSRAGELFF
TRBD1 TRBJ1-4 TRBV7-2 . TGTGCCAGCAGCCGGGACAGGGGAGAAGAAAAACTGTTTTTT CASSRDRGEEKLFF
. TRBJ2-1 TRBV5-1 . TGCGCCAGCAGCTTGGTTCCGGGAGCTGTGAATGAGCAGTTCTTC CASSLVPGAVNEQFF
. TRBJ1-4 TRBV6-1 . TGTGCCAGCAGTGATGTTAGTGGAACTAATGAAAAACTGTTTTTT CASSDVSGTNEKLFF
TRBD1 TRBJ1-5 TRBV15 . TGTGCCACCAGCAGGGGACAGGGAGTAGAGCCCCAGCATTTT CATSRGQGVEPQHF
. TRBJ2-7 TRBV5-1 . TGCGCCAGCAGCTTTGGATCTTTGGGGGCTCGGACCTACGAGCAGTACTTC CASSFGSLGARTYEQYF
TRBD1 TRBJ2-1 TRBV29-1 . TGCAGCGTCGACAGGGGGCGTTTAATGAATGAGCAGTTCTTC CSVDRGRLMNEQFF
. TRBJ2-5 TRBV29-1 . TGCAGCGTTGAAGATCTCCCCCGGACCCAGTACTTC CSVEDLPRTQYF
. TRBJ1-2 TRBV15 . TGTGCCACCAGCCCTTCTGCGGCTAACTATGGCTACACCTTC CATSPSAANYGYTF
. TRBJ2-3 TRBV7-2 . TGTGCCAGCAGCCACAGGGGGGCGCGGGGGAGATACGACACAGATACGCAGTATTTT CASSHRGARGRYDTDTQYF
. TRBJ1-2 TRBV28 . TGTGCCAGCAGTGCGGCTAACTATGGCTACACCTTC CASSAANYGYTF
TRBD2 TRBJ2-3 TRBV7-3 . TGTGCCAGCAGCCCGGGGGGAGATACGCAGTATTTT CASSPGGDTQYF
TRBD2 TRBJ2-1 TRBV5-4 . TGTGCCAGCAGCTTGTCCCCTAGCGGGAGAGGTGAGCAGTTCTTC CASSLSPSGRGEQFF
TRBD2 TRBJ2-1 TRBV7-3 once TGTGCCAGCAGCTCAATCGGGACTAGCGTCTACAATGAGCAGTTCTTC CASSSIGTSVYNEQFF
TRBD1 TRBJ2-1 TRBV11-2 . TGTGCCAGCAGTTACGGGACAGGGATTTACAATGAGCAGTTCTTC CASSYGTGIYNEQFF
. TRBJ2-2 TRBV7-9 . TGTGCCAGCAGCTTAGAGGTAGCGCATGTCCCCGGGGAGCTGTTTTTT CASSLEVAHVPGELFF
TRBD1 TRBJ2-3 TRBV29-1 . TGCAGCGTTGAAGAGGCCCACAGGGGGGCCCCCCTGGGTACGCAGTATTTT CSVEEAHRGAPLGTQYF
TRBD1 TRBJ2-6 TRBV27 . TGTGCCAGCAGTTCAGAGGGGGCAGCTGGGGCCAACGTCCTGACTTTC CASSSEGAAGANVLTF
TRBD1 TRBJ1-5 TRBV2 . TGTGCCAGCAGTGAGACAGGGTTCAATCAGCCCCAGCATTTT CASSETGFNQPQHF
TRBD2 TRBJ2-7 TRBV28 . TGTGCCAGTGCGGGGGGGGAGGGGTACGAGCAGTACTTC CASAGGEGYEQYF
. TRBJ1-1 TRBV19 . TGTGCCAGTAGTACGACACTGGCGGGTACTGAAGCTTTCTTT CASSTTLAGTEAFF
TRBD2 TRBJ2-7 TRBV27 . TGTGCCAGCAGTTTAGGGGCTAGCGGGTCCTACGAGCAGTACTTC CASSLGASGSYEQYF
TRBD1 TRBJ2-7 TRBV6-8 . TGTGCCAGCAGGAGGGGGCTTCTCGAGCAGTACTTC CASRRGLLEQYF
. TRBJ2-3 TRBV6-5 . TGTGCCAGCCGGGTGGGGGACTTTAGCACAGATACGCAGTATTTT CASRVGDFSTDTQYF
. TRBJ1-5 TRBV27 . TGTGCCAGCGGGGCCCTAAGTTCCAATCAGCCCCAGCATTTT CASGALSSNQPQHF
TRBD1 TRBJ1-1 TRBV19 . TGTGCCAGTAGTATTCGTTCAGGGGGCTTCGCTGAAGCTTTCTTT CASSIRSGGFAEAFF
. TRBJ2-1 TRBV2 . TGTGCCAGCAGTATTGCCGCGAAAACGGGTGAGCAGTTCTTC CASSIAAKTGEQFF
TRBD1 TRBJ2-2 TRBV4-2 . TGTGCCAGCAGCCCGACAGGGGGCGATGCAAACACCGGGGAGCTGTTTTTT CASSPTGGDANTGELFF
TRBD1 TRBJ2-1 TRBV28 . TGTGCCAGCATGGGACAGCCTTACAATGAGCAGTTCTTC CASMGQPYNEQFF
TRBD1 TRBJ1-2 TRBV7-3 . TGTGCCAGCGGGACAGGGAGGGTTGGCTACACCTTC CASGTGRVGYTF
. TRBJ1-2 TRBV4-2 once TGTGCCAGCAGCCAAGGCACAGATGTTTCCTATGGCTACACCTTC CASSQGTDVSYGYTF
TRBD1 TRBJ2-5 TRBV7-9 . TGTGCCAGCAGCCTAGGACAGGGGCGGTGGGAGACCCAGTACTTC CASSLGQGRWETQYF
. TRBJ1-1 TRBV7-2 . TGTGCCAGCAGCTTGGACTACACTGAAGCTTTCTTT CASSLDYTEAFF
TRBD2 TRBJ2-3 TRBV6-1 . TGTGCCAGCAGTGACCTAACTAGCGCGGATACGCAGTATTTT CASSDLTSADTQYF
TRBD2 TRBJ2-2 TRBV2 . TGTGCCAGCCGGGGACTAGCGGGAGTAGCCGGGGAGCTGTTTTTT CASRGLAGVAGELFF